Sequencing of this T cell receptor beta chain was carried out in a study of cytomegalovirus exposure and HLA in healthy donors. The V segment lost 6 bases and the J segment 3 bases; nucleotides outside the gene matches: 3. CDR3 length: 13 amino acids. Per the germline V gene, CDR1 is MNHEY and CDR2 is SMNVEV (reference sequence). PCR used 60 Vbeta primers and 13 Jbeta primers. Using immunoSEQ multiplex PCR, the repertoire was profiled, and TCRdb retains in-frame clones only, with some absent. The repertoire holds some 220,000 clones, with over 75% as singletons. The source is a boy under 18 in good health and CMV-seronegative. This sequence joins TRBV27 and TRBJ1-1; TRBD1 agrees at 8 bases. The sequenced sample consisted of PBMCs. The CDR3 sequence is CASSLDRDTEAFF. The DNA for the CDR3 is TGTGCCAGCAGCTTGGACAGGGACACTGAAGCTTTCTTT.